This TCR beta chain was captured in a study of T cell repertoires in cytomegalovirus infection. Study at large: Shared public TCR beta signatures pointed to both CMV infection and a matching HLA type. Study results and caveats: Cumulative frequency of public TCR beta families picked out carriers of CMV plus the relevant HLA. Dominating the ex vivo response were TCR beta clonotypes that were CMV-specific and HLA-C-restricted.

This CDR3 spans 15 amino acids. The V end was cut by 4 bases, the J end by 3 bases, with 10 bases between. TCRdb re-analysed the reads in MiXCR, keeping a single row per CDR3 protein. The data hold 600,000 to 800,000 distinct CDR3 sequences, with roughly a quarter observed a single time. This clonotype has more than one count but fewer than ten. Its antigen is unidentified. The chain employs TRBV12-3 or TRBV12-4 and TRBJ2-6; possible D gene TRBD1, 5 bases. This clonotype was sampled from a human donor in good health (CMV status not recorded). Some clones in this sample may be carry-over from other donors' samples. Sequencing was done on a sample of CD8+ T cells from PBMCs. The CDR3 loop reads CASSSIRGGANVLTF. DNA for the CDR3: TGTGCCAGCAGTTCTATTAGGGGTGGGGCCAACGTCCTGACTTTC.